This T cell receptor beta chain was documented in a study of blood T cell repertoires in COVID-19. Here immunoSEQ multiplex PCR was the method, and the copy in TCRdb shows in-frame clones only, minus some. The sample has over 250,000 clones, around nine tenths seen once. Trimming took 6 bases from V and 2 from J; bases not matched to a gene: 4. Germline CDR1 is WSHSY and CDR2 is SAAADI. The CDR3 spans 13 residues. What was sequenced was peripheral blood. The gene calls are TRBV10-2 and TRBJ2-7; TRBD1 agrees at 7 bases. The sequence was obtained from a man between 40 and 49 years old who had recovered from COVID-19. The CDR3 reads CASRLGQPYEQYF. The CDR3 bases are TGCGCCAGCAGGTTGGGACAGCCCTACGAGCAGTACTTC.